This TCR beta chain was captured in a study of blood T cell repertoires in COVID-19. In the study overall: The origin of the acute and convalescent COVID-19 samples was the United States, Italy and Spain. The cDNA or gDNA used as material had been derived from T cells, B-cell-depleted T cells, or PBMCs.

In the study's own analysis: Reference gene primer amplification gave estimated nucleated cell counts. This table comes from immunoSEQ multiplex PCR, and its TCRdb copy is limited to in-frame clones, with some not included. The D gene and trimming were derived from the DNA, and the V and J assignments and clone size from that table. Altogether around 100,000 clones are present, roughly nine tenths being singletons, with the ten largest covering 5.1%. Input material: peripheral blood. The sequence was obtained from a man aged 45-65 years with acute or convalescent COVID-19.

The CDR3: CASSDFPNTEAFF. DNA of the CDR3: TGTGCCAGCAGTGACTTTCCGAACACTGAAGCTTTCTTT. The chain recombines TRBV2 with TRBJ1-1; D call uncertain. Germline loops: CDR1 SNHLY, CDR2 FYNNEI. This CDR3 spans 13 amino acids. V lost 3 bases and J lost 1, with 6 bases in between.